This TCR beta chain was sequenced in a study of blood T cell repertoires in COVID-19. TCRdb's copy holds only in-frame clones and misses some; the assay was immunoSEQ multiplex PCR. The data contain nearly 250,000 clones, over 75% of them singletons. Looked up from germline, CDR1 is LGHDT and CDR2 is YNNKEL (reference sequence). The CDR3 runs 15 residues. J was trimmed by 10 bases and V by 0 bases; bases with no gene match: 5. This chain uses TRBV3-1 (or the pseudogene TRBV3-2) with TRBJ1-6, with 8 bases matching TRBD1. The sequenced sample was PBMCs or T cells enriched from blood (not recorded which). This sequence originates from a woman aged 45 to 65 with acute COVID-19. CDR3 DNA: TGTGCCAGCAGCCAAGAGGTGACAGGGGTCTCACCCCTCCACTTT. This translates into CASSQEVTGVSPLHF.